The text below deals with one T cell receptor beta chain. Antigen specificity is unknown. A read error may produce the germline difference seen at one junction end. One entry per CDR3 protein, called by TCRdb with MiXCR from the 5' RACE reads. The repertoire consists of a few hundred thousand distinct CDR3 sequences, with roughly 20% occurring once and the leading ten covering 10% to 15%. CDR1 is SQVTM and CDR2 is ANQGSEA in the germline V gene. CDR3 length equals 15 residues. The data originate from a study of CD8 T cells in ankylosing spondylitis. Notes on the study in general: Disease-linked clones displayed a CD8+ phenotype and appeared relatively rarely in peripheral blood.

This receptor was identified in a male donor with ankylosing spondylitis or in good health (not recorded which). The rearrangement uses TRBV29-1 and TRBJ2-7; D possibly corresponds to TRBD2 (6 bases). The specimen was blood, either unsorted or a sorted T cell fraction (not recorded which). The CDR3 sequence is CSVEGVASDPYEQYF. The CDR3 DNA reads as TGCAGCGTGGAAGGAGTGGCTAGCGACCCCTACGAGCAGTACTTC.